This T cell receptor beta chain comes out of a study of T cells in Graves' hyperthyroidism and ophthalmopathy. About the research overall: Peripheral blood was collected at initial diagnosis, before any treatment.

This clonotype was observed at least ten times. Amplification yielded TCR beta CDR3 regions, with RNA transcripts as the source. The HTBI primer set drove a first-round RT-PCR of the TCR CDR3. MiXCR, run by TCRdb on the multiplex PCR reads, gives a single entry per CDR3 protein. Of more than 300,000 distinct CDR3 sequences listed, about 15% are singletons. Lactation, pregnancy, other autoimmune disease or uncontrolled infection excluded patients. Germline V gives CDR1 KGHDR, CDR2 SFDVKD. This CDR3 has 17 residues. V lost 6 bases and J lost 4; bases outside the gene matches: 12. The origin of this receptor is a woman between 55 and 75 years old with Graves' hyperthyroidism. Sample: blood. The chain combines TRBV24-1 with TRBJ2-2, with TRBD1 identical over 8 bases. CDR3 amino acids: CATSPPSGGVGTGELFF. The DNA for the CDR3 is TGTGCCACCAGTCCGCCTTCAGGGGGCGTTGGCACCGGGGAGCTGTTTTTT.